These 9 T cell receptor beta chains came from one sample sequenced in a study of tumor and adjacent non-tumor tissue in lung cancer. RNA was extracted from bulk tissue without any cell sorting. Three rounds of nested PCR, following a modified ARM-PCR protocol, produced the TCRbeta library. TCRdb re-called the multiplex PCR reads with MiXCR, one entry per CDR3 protein. The sample consists of approximately 76,000 distinct CDR3 sequences, about two thirds of them appearing once. The sample taken for sequencing was lung tumor tissue. These TCRs come from a woman in her sixties or seventies with non-small cell lung cancer.

On this clonotype: Compared with germline, one end of the junction differs, possibly owing to a read error. V gene TRBV13 combines with J gene TRBJ2-7; TRBD2 aligns across 7 bases. The V gene's germline CDR1 is PRHDT and CDR2 FYEKMQ (reference sequence). The CDR3 loop spans 15 amino acids. This chain's CDR3 is CASSKGTNGRSEQYF. CDR3 sequence (DNA): TGTGCTAGCAGCAAGGGGACTAACGGGAGATCGGAGCAGTACTTC.

This clonotype was seen at least ten times. The chain combines TRBV5-1 with TRBJ2-2, with D uncertain. CDR1 is SGHRS and CDR2 is YFSETQ in the germline V gene. The V gene lost 4 bases and the J gene lost 3 bases, with 4 bases spanning the gap. The CDR3 totals 12 residues. Here the CDR3 reads CASSPYTGELFF. The CDR3 nucleotides are TGCGCCAGCAGCCCTTACACCGGGGAGCTGTTTTTT. Filled out from reference TRBV5-1 and TRBJ2-2, the complete variable domain reads KAGVTQTPRYLIKTRGQQVTLSCSPISGHRSVSWYQQTPGQGLQFLFEYFSETQRNKGNFPGRFSGRQFSNSRSEMNVSTLELGDSALYLCASSPYTGELFFGEGSRLTVL.

Worth noting for this clonotype: A read error may produce the germline difference seen at one junction end. V gene TRBV6-6 combines with J gene TRBJ2-7; tentatively, D is TRBD1 (5 bases). CDR1 is MNHNY and CDR2 is SVGAGI in the germline V gene (reference sequence). The CDR3 length is 15 residues. DNA for the CDR3: TGTGCCAGCAAGGCGACAGCACTTCTTACCTACGAGCAGTATTTC. This encodes CASKATALLTYEQYF.

There are a few counts of this clonotype. One end of the junction fails to match germline, which may point to a read error. The genes are TRBV12-3 or TRBV12-4 and TRBJ2-1, with 11 bases that match TRBD1. The CDR3 consists of 21 residues. The CDR3 loop reads CASSLAFGTGGFGSSYDEQFF. The CDR3 DNA follows: TGTGCCAGCAGTTTAGCCTTTGGGACAGGGGGGTTCGGAAGCTCCTACGATGAGCAGTTCTTC.

To note about this clonotype: A much larger clone lies one base from this, so it may be a read error. This sequence joins TRBV28 and TRBJ2-4, with 7 bases aligning to TRBD1. Germline-derived CDR1 and CDR2 are MDHEN and SYDVKM. The CDR3 is made up of 15 amino acids. In DNA form, the CDR3 reads TGTGCCAGCAGTTCAACAGGGGCTGCCAAAAACGTTCAGTACTTC. It yields the protein CASSSTGAAKNVQYF.

This clonotype has just a few counts. A clone one base away is much larger, so this may be a read error. The chain employs TRBV28 and TRBJ2-7; TRBD2 matches 7 bases. Germline CDR1 is MDHEN and CDR2 is SYDVKM. The CDR3 runs to 13 residues. DNA of the CDR3: TGTGCCAGCAATTTAGGGAGGGGATGGGAGCAGTACTTC. The encoded protein is CASNLGRGWEQYF.

There are a few counts of this clonotype. A much larger clone differs from this one at a single base, so this may be a read error. The chain combines TRBV6-5 with TRBJ2-1; 9 bases agree with TRBD2. Germline V lookup: CDR1 MNHEY, CDR2 SVGAGI. CDR3 length equals 15 residues. V gave up 5 bases and J gave up 4 bases; unmatched junction bases: 6. CDR3 sequence reads: CASSRRLAGYNEQFF. CDR3 bases: TGTGCCAGCAGTCGCCGGCTAGCGGGGTACAATGAGCAGTTCTTC.

In regard to this clonotype: Compared with germline, one end of the junction differs, possibly owing to a read error. Here the CDR3 DNA reads TGTGCCAGCAGCGAAAGCGCCCGACCAACTAGTGGGAGGTACAATGAGCACTTCTTC. Translating it yields CASSESARPTSGRYNEHFF. V and J are TRBV2 and TRBJ2-1; D may be TRBD2 (6 bases). The germline gives CDR1 SNHLY, CDR2 FYNNEI. The CDR3 sequence is 19 residues long.

As to this clonotype: Mismatch with germline at one junction end may stem from a read error. This chain joins TRBV12-3 or TRBV12-4 and TRBJ2-1, with D tentatively TRBD1 (6 bases). This CDR3 has 13 amino acids. In nucleotides, the CDR3 is TGTGTCAGCAGGGACACAGGGAACAACGAGCAGTTCTTC. This encodes CVSRDTGNNEQFF.